This T cell receptor beta chain is drawn from a study of cytomegalovirus exposure and HLA in healthy donors. Study in general: For the roughly 390 genotyped donors, approximately 82% fell within the Caucasian-associated ancestry cluster.

The study's findings and limits: Later analysis associated a missense DCLRE1C variant with TCR beta V- and J-gene trimming. Whilst most TCR sequences proved rare, a subset of public TCRs occurred across many donors. Some TCR beta chains (roughly 150 of them) were listed as cytomegalovirus-associated.

The PCR made use of 60 Vbeta and 13 Jbeta primers. Profiling relied on immunoSEQ multiplex PCR, and the TCRdb table lists in-frame clones only, not all of them. The profile covers more than 140,000 clones, with about 75% appearing a single time and roughly 0.68% taken by the ten largest. Germline trimming cut 1 base from V and 2 bases from J; bases unmatched to any gene: 2. Germline CDR1 and CDR2: SGDLS and YYNGEE. The CDR3 consists of 15 residues. In regard to this clone: Its antigen is undetermined.

The chain combines TRBV9 with TRBJ1-3; 8 bases match TRBD1. The sample comprised PBMCs. This TCR was sampled from a male donor in good health and CMV-seronegative. The CDR3 DNA sequence: TGTGCCAGCAGCGTATGGACAGGGCCTGGAAACACCATATATTTT. Amino acid sequence: CASSVWTGPGNTIYF.